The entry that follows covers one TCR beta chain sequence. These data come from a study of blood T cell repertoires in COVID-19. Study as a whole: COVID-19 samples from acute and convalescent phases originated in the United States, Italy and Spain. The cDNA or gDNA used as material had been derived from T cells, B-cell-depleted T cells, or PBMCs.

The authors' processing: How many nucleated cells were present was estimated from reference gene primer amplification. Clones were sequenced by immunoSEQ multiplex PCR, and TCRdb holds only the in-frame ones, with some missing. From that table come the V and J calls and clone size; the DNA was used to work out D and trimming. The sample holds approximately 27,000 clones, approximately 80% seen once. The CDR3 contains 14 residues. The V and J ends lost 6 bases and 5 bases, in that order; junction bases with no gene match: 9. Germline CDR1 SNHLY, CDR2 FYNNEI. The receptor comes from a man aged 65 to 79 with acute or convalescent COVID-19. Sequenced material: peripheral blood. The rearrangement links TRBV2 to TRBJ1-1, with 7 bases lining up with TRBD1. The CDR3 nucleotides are TGTGCCAGCAGGGCCGACAGGGAATGGACTGAAGCTTTCTTT. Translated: CASRADREWTEAFF.